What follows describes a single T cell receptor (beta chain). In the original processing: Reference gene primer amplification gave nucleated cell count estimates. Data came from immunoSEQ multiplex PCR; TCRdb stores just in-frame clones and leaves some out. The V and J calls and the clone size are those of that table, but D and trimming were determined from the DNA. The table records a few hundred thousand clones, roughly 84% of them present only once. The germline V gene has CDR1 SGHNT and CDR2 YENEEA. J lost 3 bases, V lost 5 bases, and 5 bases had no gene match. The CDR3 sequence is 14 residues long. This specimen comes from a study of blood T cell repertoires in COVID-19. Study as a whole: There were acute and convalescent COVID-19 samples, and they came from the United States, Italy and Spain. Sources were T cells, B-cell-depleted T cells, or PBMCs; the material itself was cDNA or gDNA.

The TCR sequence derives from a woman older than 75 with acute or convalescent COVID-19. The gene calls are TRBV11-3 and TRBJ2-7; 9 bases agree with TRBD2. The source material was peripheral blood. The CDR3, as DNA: TGTGCCAGCAGCCATAGCGGGGGCCTCTACGAGCAGTACTTC. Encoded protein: CASSHSGGLYEQYF.